This TCR beta chain was captured by sequencing in a study of shared clonotypes between healthy human individuals. Study-level information: A donor's plate count was three for CD4 naive and three for CD4 memory; CD8 naive had two and CD8 memory one. Overall study results and limits: Naive CD4 clonotypes were shared across a few donors at 5% to 6%.

Replicate PCRs for sorted subsets used around 200 ng DNA; this equaled about 30,000 T cell genomes. Some clones are missing from TCRdb's copy, which holds only in-frame ones; the method was immunoSEQ multiplex PCR. The profile shows over 400,000 clones, about 96% of them singletons. V gave up 8 bases and J gave up 5 bases; unmatched junction bases: 10. Germline CDR1 is MNHNY and CDR2 is SVGAGI (reference sequence). This CDR3 has 15 amino acids. Worth noting for this clone: Antigen: not known.

A split of CD4+ cells into CD45RA+ naive and CD45RA-negative memory subsets was performed. The rearrangement uses TRBV6-6 and TRBJ2-7; 12 bases line up with TRBD1. The receptor was derived from a woman in her twenties or thirties in good health. The sequencing input was naive CD4+ T cells sorted from blood. Described subset: CD45RA+ positively selected. The CDR3 DNA reads as TGTGCCAGCGGGTACACCGGGACAGGGGGCGACGAGCAGTACTTC. Translation gives CASGYTGTGGDEQYF.